These T cell receptor beta chains were read from a single sample in a study of beta chain features in type 1 diabetes. Data came from immunoSEQ multiplex PCR; TCRdb stores just in-frame clones and leaves some out. The table shows over 600,000 clones, with about an eighth occurring only once. The sample was naive CD4+ T cells from blood. These receptors were obtained from a man aged 25 to 40 with type 1 diabetes. Both conserved end residues are part of each CDR3. D genes are given only for firm matches. Clone size is shown for a subset of rows, as once, few, many or a class of expanded clone.

clone size: few
J gene: TRBJ2-7
D gene: -
V gene: TRBV28
CDR3 DNA: TGTGCCAGCAGTTTATCAGGAGAATACTCCTACGAGCAGTACTTC
CDR3 protein: CASSLSGEYSYEQYF

clone size: -
J gene: TRBJ2-1
D gene: TRBD2
V gene: TRBV5-1
CDR3 DNA: TGCGCCAGCAGCGTGCCGACTAGCGGGGACAATGAGCAGTTCTTC
CDR3 protein: CASSVPTSGDNEQFF

clone size: -
J gene: TRBJ1-1
D gene: -
V gene: TRBV5-1
CDR3 DNA: TGCGCCAGCAGCGTCAAGAGGGGCCGAGGGACTGAAGCTTTCTTT
CDR3 protein: CASSVKRGRGTEAFF

clone size: -
J gene: TRBJ2-5
D gene: TRBD1
V gene: TRBV10-3
CDR3 DNA: TGTGCCATCAGTGAGTCGAGGACAGGGCAAGAGACCCAGTACTTC
CDR3 protein: CAISESRTGQETQYF

clone size: -
J gene: TRBJ2-2
D gene: -
V gene: TRBV27
CDR3 DNA: TGTGCCAGCAGTTCACCATCCGGGACACACGGACTCGGGGAGCTGTTTTTT
CDR3 protein: CASSSPSGTHGLGELFF

clone size: few
J gene: TRBJ1-2
D gene: -
V gene: TRBV28
CDR3 DNA: TGTGCCAGCATTATTCAGGGGCACGGCTACACCTTC
CDR3 protein: CASIIQGHGYTF

clone size: -
J gene: TRBJ1-2
D gene: -
V gene: TRBV6-6
CDR3 DNA: TGTGCCAGCAGCCTCGGACAGAAAATAAACAACTATGGCTACACCTTC
CDR3 protein: CASSLGQKINNYGYTF

clone size: -
J gene: TRBJ1-3
D gene: TRBD1
V gene: TRBV7-9
CDR3 DNA: TGTGCCAGCAGCCAAGCCCAGGGGGCGTCGGGAAACACCATATATTTT
CDR3 protein: CASSQAQGASGNTIYF

clone size: few
J gene: TRBJ1-3
D gene: -
V gene: TRBV14
CDR3 DNA: TGTGCCAGCAGCCAATTTGGATTCTCTGGAAACACCATATATTTT
CDR3 protein: CASSQFGFSGNTIYF

clone size: -
J gene: TRBJ1-5
D gene: -
V gene: TRBV19
CDR3 DNA: TGTGCCAGTAGTATCTCCCGATTTGGCAATCAGCCCCAGCATTTT
CDR3 protein: CASSISRFGNQPQHF

clone size: -
J gene: TRBJ2-3
D gene: -
V gene: TRBV9
CDR3 DNA: TGTGCCAGCAGCGTAATCGGGCGGGCAGATACGCAGTATTTT
CDR3 protein: CASSVIGRADTQYF

clone size: few
J gene: TRBJ2-7
D gene: -
V gene: TRBV6-5
CDR3 DNA: TGTGCCAGCAGGCAGGAGGGCTTCGACGAGCAGTACTTC
CDR3 protein: CASRQEGFDEQYF

clone size: -
J gene: TRBJ2-1
D gene: -
V gene: TRBV5-4
CDR3 DNA: TGTGCCAGCACCCCTTTATGGGGGAAAAACGGTGAGCAGTTCTTC
CDR3 protein: CASTPLWGKNGEQFF

clone size: many
J gene: TRBJ2-1
D gene: -
V gene: TRBV14
CDR3 DNA: TGTGCCAGCGCCGGGACGGCCTACAATGAGCAGTTCTTC
CDR3 protein: CASAGTAYNEQFF

clone size: -
J gene: TRBJ1-2
D gene: -
V gene: TRBV5-1
CDR3 DNA: TGCGCCAGCAGCGAAACCACAGGGCTCTATGGCTACACCTTC
CDR3 protein: CASSETTGLYGYTF

clone size: -
J gene: TRBJ2-1
D gene: TRBD1
V gene: TRBV14
CDR3 DNA: TGTGCCAGCAGCGAAAGACAGGGGGCAAACAATGAGCAGTTCTTC
CDR3 protein: CASSERQGANNEQFF

clone size: few
J gene: TRBJ2-1
D gene: -
V gene: TRBV30
CDR3 DNA: TGTGCCTGGAAAAACAACTACAATGAGCAGTTCTTC
CDR3 protein: CAWKNNYNEQFF

clone size: -
J gene: TRBJ2-2
D gene: -
V gene: TRBV5-1
CDR3 DNA: TGCGCCAGCAGCACAAACACCGGGGAGCTGTTTTTT
CDR3 protein: CASSTNTGELFF

clone size: -
J gene: TRBJ2-1
D gene: TRBD1
V gene: TRBV7-2
CDR3 DNA: TGTGCCAGCAGCTTAGAGGGGGCCTCCTACAATGAGCAGTTCTTC
CDR3 protein: CASSLEGASYNEQFF

clone size: -
J gene: TRBJ2-1
D gene: -
V gene: TRBV13
CDR3 DNA: TGTGCCAGCAGCTCAACGGGGGTCCCCTACAATGAGCAGTTCTTC
CDR3 protein: CASSSTGVPYNEQFF

clone size: few
J gene: TRBJ1-1
D gene: -
V gene: TRBV5-1
CDR3 DNA: TGCGCCAGCAGCTTCCAGGAAGACACTGAAGCTTTCTTT
CDR3 protein: CASSFQEDTEAFF

clone size: -
J gene: TRBJ2-2
D gene: -
V gene: TRBV5-1
CDR3 DNA: TGCGCCAGCAGCTTGGCAGGAAAGGTAACCGGGGAGCTGTTTTTT
CDR3 protein: CASSLAGKVTGELFF

clone size: few
J gene: TRBJ2-2
D gene: TRBD1
V gene: TRBV5-1
CDR3 DNA: TGCGCCAGCAACGGACAGGCGAACACCGGGGAGCTGTTTTTT
CDR3 protein: CASNGQANTGELFF

clone size: -
J gene: TRBJ2-7
D gene: -
V gene: TRBV29-1
CDR3 DNA: TGCAGCGTTGTTATGATGACCTACGAGCAGTACTTC
CDR3 protein: CSVVMMTYEQYF

clone size: many
J gene: TRBJ2-3
D gene: TRBD1
V gene: TRBV7-2
CDR3 DNA: TGTGCCAGCAGCTCGACAGGGGGTGCAGATACGCAGTATTTT
CDR3 protein: CASSSTGGADTQYF